A selection of T cell receptor beta chains follows, all from one sample in a study of T cells in tuberculosis. Data came from immunoSEQ multiplex PCR; TCRdb stores just in-frame clones and leaves some out. The data hold about 25,000 clones, with around 95% observed a single time. The sequencing input was PBMCs. The receptors originated from a donor between 10 and 35 years old with latent tuberculosis or without tuberculosis infection. The CDR3 runs from the conserved cysteine through the conserved F or W. The order of the fields is J gene, clone size, D gene, V gene, CDR3 protein, CDR3 DNA. D genes are given only for firm matches. Clone size is stated in some rows and not others, as once, few, many or a class when expanded.

TRBJ2-1,.,.,TRBV14,CASSQELEAGVDEQFF,TGTGCCAGCAGCCAGGAATTAGAGGCCGGGGTCGATGAGCAGTTCTTC
TRBJ1-1,.,.,TRBV6-1,CASSEGSWRAVAEAFF,TGTGCCAGCAGTGAAGGGTCTTGGAGGGCCGTCGCTGAAGCTTTCTTT
TRBJ1-2,.,.,TRBV6-1,CASSEVGTGGYTF,TGTGCCAGCAGTGAAGTCGGAACAGGTGGCTACACCTTC
TRBJ1-6,.,.,TRBV10-3,CAIRATNRSGIDSPLHF,TGTGCCATCAGAGCGACCAACCGGTCCGGGATAGATTCACCCCTCCACTTT
TRBJ2-6,few,.,TRBV15,CAISRGSSAYSGANVLTF,TGTGCCATATCCAGAGGTAGCTCTGCATACTCTGGGGCCAACGTCCTGACTTTC
TRBJ2-3,.,TRBD2,TRBV6-1,CASSLASGGTDTQYF,TGTGCCAGCAGTCTTGCTAGCGGGGGCACAGATACGCAGTATTTT
TRBJ1-1,.,.,TRBV5-8,CASSWVGGTEAFF,TGTGCCAGCAGCTGGGTAGGAGGGACTGAAGCTTTCTTT
TRBJ2-3,.,TRBD2,TRBV7-3,CASSNSGGAGTQYF,TGTGCCAGCAGCAATAGCGGGGGGGCTGGTACGCAGTATTTT
TRBJ2-3,.,.,TRBV4-1,CASSQDRGGVMVSDTQYF,TGCGCCAGCAGCCAGGATCGGGGTGGGGTGATGGTTTCGGATACGCAGTATTTT
TRBJ1-1,.,TRBD1,TRBV5-1,CASSLAGTGGTEAFF,TGCGCCAGCAGCTTGGCCGGGACAGGGGGCACTGAAGCTTTCTTT
TRBJ1-4,.,.,TRBV11-2,CASSLGTGKGEKLFF,TGTGCCAGCAGCTTAGGTACAGGGAAAGGCGAAAAACTGTTTTTT
TRBJ1-5,once,TRBD1,TRBV19,CASSIWTGDQPQHF,TGTGCCAGTAGTATCTGGACAGGGGATCAGCCCCAGCATTTT
TRBJ1-1,.,.,TRBV2,CASSDLTALLNTEAFF,TGTGCCAGCAGTGACTTGACAGCCTTACTGAACACTGAAGCTTTCTTT
TRBJ2-5,.,TRBD2,TRBV7-9,CASSLGTAGGQETQYF,TGTGCCAGCAGCTTAGGCACAGCGGGGGGACAAGAGACCCAGTACTTC
TRBJ1-3,.,TRBD1,TRBV6-1,CASLMTGFGNTIYF,TGTGCCAGCCTAATGACAGGGTTTGGAAACACCATATATTTT
TRBJ2-7,.,.,TRBV21-1,CASSKRLGTGGQNEQYF,TGTGCCAGCAGCAAACGGCTAGGGACAGGGGGCCAGAACGAGCAGTACTTC
TRBJ2-1,.,.,TRBV29-1,CSGYPRGNEQFF,TGCAGCGGCTACCCCCGGGGCAATGAGCAGTTCTTC
TRBJ2-4,.,TRBD1,TRBV29-1,CSATGVAKNIQYF,TGCAGCGCTACAGGGGTAGCCAAAAACATTCAGTACTTC
TRBJ1-1,.,.,TRBV4-1,CASSQEGRVPEAFF,TGCGCCAGCAGCCAAGAGGGGAGGGTCCCTGAAGCTTTCTTT
TRBJ1-1,.,TRBD1,TRBV5-5,CASSSGQNEAFF,TGTGCCAGCAGCTCGGGACAGAATGAAGCTTTCTTT
TRBJ1-1,.,.,TRBV7-3,CASSFTEAMNTEAFF,TGTGCCAGCTCCTTCACGGAGGCCATGAACACTGAAGCTTTCTTT
TRBJ1-3,.,.,TRBV6-1,CASSEGGSGNTIYF,TGTGCCAGCAGTGAAGGCGGCTCTGGAAACACCATATATTTT
TRBJ1-1,.,.,TRBV27,CASSLFPIQGGNTEAFF,TGTGCCAGCAGTTTATTCCCAATACAGGGCGGGAACACTGAAGCTTTCTTT
TRBJ1-2,.,.,TRBV19,CASSSSAGANYGYTF,TGTGCCAGTTCATCGTCGGCGGGGGCTAACTATGGCTACACCTTC
TRBJ1-2,.,TRBD1,TRBV9,CASSVIQGFGYTF,TGTGCCAGCAGCGTGATACAGGGGTTCGGCTACACCTTC
TRBJ2-5,.,TRBD1,TRBV25-1,CASSGQGAKTQYF,TGTGCCAGCAGTGGACAGGGGGCGAAGACCCAGTACTTC
TRBJ2-1,.,TRBD2,TRBV29-1,CSVEGTSGSSYNEQFF,TGCAGCGTTGAAGGGACTAGCGGGAGCTCCTACAATGAGCAGTTCTTC
TRBJ2-3,.,.,TRBV6-4,CASSDSHGNTDTQYF,TGTGCCAGCAGTGACTCTCACGGTAACACAGATACGCAGTATTTT
TRBJ1-2,.,TRBD1,TRBV6-5,CASSRGQGGLGYTF,TGTGCCAGCAGCCGGGGACAGGGGGGTTTGGGCTACACCTTC
TRBJ1-2,.,.,TRBV6-5,CASSNSLSGYGYTF,TGTGCCAGCAGTAACAGTTTAAGTGGATATGGCTACACCTTC
TRBJ2-5,.,TRBD2,TRBV10-1,CASSPGLAGTETQYF,TGCGCCAGCAGCCCCGGACTAGCGGGGACAGAGACCCAGTACTTC
TRBJ2-3,.,.,TRBV13,CASSSRSMGTDTQYF,TGTGCCAGCAGCTCTAGGTCGATGGGCACAGATACGCAGTATTTT
TRBJ2-1,.,TRBD1,TRBV6-5,CASRDRGSPFNEQFF,TGTGCCAGCAGGGACAGGGGGTCTCCCTTCAATGAGCAGTTCTTC